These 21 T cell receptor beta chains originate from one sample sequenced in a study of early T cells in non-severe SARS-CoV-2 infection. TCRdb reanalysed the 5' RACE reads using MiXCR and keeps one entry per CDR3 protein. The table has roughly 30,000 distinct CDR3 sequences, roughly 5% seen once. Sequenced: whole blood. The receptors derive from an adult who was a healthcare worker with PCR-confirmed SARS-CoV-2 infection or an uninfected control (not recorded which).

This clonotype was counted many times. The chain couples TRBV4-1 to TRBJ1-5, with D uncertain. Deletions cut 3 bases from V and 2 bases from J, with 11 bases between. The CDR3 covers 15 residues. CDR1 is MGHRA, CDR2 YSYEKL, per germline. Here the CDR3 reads CASSQLLGGNQPQHF. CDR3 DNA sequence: TGCGCCAGCAGCCAGTTACTAGGCGGCAATCAGCCCCAGCATTTT.

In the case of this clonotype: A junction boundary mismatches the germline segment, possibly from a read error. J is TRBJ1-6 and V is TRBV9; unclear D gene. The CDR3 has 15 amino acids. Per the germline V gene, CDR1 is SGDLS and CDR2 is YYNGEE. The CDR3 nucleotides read TGTGCCAGCAGCGTAGCGGCAGCCAACCCTTCACCCCTCCATTTT. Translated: CASSVAAANPSPLHF.

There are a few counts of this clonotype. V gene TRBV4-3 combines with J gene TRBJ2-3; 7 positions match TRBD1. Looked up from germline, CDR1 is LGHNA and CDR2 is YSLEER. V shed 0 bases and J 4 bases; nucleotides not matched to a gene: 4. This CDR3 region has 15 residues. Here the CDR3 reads CASSQDRGRADTQYF. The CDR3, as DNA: TGCGCCAGCAGCCAAGATAGGGGGCGCGCAGATACGCAGTATTTT.

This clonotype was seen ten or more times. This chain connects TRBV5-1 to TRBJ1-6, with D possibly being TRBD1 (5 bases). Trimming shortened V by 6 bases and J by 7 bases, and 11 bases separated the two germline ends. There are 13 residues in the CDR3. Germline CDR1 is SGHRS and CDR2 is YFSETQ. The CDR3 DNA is TGCGCCAGCAAGGGGACGGTAAATTCACCCCTCCACTTT. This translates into CASKGTVNSPLHF.

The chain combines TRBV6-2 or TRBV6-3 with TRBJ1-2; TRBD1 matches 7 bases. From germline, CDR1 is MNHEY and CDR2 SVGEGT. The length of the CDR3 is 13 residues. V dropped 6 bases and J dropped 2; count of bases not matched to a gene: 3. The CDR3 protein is CASRGQWNYGYTF. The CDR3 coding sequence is TGTGCCAGCAGGGGACAGTGGAACTATGGCTACACCTTC.

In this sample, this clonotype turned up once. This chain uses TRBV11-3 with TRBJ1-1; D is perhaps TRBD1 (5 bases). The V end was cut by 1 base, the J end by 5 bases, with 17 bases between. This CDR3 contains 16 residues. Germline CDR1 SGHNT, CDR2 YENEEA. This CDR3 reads CASSLVAAGVMTEAFF. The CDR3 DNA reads TGTGCCAGCAGCTTAGTGGCGGCGGGGGTGATGACTGAAGCTTTCTTT.

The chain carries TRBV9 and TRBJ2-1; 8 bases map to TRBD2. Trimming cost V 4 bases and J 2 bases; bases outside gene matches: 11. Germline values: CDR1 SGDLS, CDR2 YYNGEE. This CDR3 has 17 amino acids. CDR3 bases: TGTGCCAGCAGCTCGTACCGAGGGCGGGGGGCCTACAATGAGCAGTTCTTC. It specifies CASSSYRGRGAYNEQFF.

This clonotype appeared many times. The CDR3 DNA reads as TGTGCCAGCAGTTCCCGCCGGACTAGAGGCAATGAGCAGTTCTTC. This translates into CASSSRRTRGNEQFF. This chain connects TRBV12-3 or TRBV12-4 to TRBJ2-1, with TRBD2 matching 7 bases. Germline trimming cut 4 bases from V and 6 bases from J; bases unmatched to any gene: 9. The CDR3 spans 15 residues.

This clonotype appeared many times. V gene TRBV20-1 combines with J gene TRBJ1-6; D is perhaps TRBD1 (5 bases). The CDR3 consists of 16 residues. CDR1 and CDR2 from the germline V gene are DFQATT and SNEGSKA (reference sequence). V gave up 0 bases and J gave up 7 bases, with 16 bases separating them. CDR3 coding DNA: TGCAGTGCTAGAGATCCAGGGCCAGGGTTAAATTCACCCCTCCACTTT. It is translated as CSARDPGPGLNSPLHF.

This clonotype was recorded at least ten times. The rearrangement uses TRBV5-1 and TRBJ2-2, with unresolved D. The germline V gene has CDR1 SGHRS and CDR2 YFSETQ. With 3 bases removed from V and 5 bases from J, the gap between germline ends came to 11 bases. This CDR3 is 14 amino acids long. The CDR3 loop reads CASSSRTETGELFF. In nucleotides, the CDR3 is TGCGCCAGCAGCTCCCGGACGGAGACCGGGGAGCTGTTTTTT.

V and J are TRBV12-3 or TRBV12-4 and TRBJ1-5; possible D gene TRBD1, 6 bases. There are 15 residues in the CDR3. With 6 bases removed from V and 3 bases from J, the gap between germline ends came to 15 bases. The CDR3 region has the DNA TGTGCCAGCAGCCCCATGACAGGAATCAATCAGCCCCAGCATTTT. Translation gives CASSPMTGINQPQHF.

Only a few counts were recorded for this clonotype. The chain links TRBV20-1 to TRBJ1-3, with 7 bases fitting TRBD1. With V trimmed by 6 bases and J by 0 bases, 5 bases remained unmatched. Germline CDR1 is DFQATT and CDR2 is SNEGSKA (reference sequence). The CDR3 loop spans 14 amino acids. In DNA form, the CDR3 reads TGCAGTGCCACTGGGACAGACTCTGGAAACACCATATATTTT. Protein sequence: CSATGTDSGNTIYF.

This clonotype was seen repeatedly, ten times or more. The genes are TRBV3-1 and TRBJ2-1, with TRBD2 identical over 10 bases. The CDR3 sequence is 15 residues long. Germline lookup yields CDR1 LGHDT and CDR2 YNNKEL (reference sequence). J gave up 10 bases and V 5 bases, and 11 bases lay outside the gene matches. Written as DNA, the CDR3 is TGTGCCAGCAGCGGTGGGACTAGCGCAGCTTTGGAGCAGTTCTTC. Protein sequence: CASSGGTSAALEQFF.

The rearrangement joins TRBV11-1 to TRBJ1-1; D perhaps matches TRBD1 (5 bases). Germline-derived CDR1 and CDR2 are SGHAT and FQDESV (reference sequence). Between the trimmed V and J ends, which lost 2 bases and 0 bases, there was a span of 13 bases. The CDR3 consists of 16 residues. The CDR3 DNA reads TGTGCCAGCAGCTTACGGGGGGGATCCATGAACACTGAAGCTTTCTTT. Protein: CASSLRGGSMNTEAFF.

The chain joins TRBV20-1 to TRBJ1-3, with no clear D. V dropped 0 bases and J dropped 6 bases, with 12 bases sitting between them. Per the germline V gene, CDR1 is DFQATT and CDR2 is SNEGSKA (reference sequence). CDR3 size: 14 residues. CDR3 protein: CSARDRVNANTIYF. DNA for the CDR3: TGCAGTGCTAGAGATCGTGTCAATGCAAACACCATATATTTT.

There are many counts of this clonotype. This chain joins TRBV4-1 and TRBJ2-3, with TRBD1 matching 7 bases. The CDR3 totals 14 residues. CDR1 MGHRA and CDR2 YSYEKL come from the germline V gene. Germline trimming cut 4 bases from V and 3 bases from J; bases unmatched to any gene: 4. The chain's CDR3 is CASSLTGITDTQYF. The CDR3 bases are TGCGCCAGCAGCCTGACAGGGATAACAGATACGCAGTATTTT.

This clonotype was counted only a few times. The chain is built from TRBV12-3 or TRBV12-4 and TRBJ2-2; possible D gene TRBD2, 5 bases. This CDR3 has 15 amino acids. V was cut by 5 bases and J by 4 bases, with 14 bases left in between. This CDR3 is CASSATQRGTGELFF. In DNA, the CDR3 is TGTGCCAGCAGTGCGACCCAACGGGGCACCGGGGAGCTGTTTTTT.

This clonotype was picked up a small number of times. The CDR3 loop is CASRTDRGPYEQYF. CDR3 nucleotides: TGTGCCAGTAGGACGGACAGGGGGCCTTACGAGCAGTACTTC. This chain uses TRBV19 with TRBJ2-7; 11 nucleotides align to TRBD1. This CDR3 is built from 14 residues. CDR1 is LNHDA and CDR2 is SQIVND in the germline V gene (reference sequence). J lost 4 bases, V lost 6 bases, and 5 bases had no gene match.

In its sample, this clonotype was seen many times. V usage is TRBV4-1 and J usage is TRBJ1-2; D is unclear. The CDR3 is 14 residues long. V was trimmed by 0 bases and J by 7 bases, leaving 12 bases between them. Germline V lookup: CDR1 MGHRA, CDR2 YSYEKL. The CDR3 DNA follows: TGCGCCAGCAGCCAAGATTTAAGGAGAAGTGGCTACACCTTC. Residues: CASSQDLRRSGYTF.

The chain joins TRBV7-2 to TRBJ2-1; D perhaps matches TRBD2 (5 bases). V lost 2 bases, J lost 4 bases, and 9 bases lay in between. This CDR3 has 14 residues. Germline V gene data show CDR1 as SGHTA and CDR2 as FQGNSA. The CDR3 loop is CASSLLTGYNEQFF. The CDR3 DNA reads TGTGCCAGCAGCTTATTGACGGGGTACAATGAGCAGTTCTTC.

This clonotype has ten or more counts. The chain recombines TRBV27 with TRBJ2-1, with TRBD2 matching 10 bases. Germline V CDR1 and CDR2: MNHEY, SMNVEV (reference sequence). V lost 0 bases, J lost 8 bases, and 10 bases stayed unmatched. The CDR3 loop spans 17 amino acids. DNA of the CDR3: TGTGCCAGCAGTTTATCCCAGCGGGGGGGGCGGAAGGATGAGCAGTTCTTC. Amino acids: CASSLSQRGGRKDEQFF.